The 26 T cell receptor beta chains presented below share a single source sample, sequenced in a study of radiation and T cells in renal cell carcinoma. Repertoires were generated with immunoSEQ multiplex PCR, while TCRdb's copy carries only in-frame clones and drops some. The sample yields tens of thousands of clones, around three quarters seen once. Time point denoted: blood 2 weeks post-SBRT. Treatment of the sample: 15 Gy SBRT to primary tumor, nephrectomy 4 weeks later. The sample in question was blood, obtained from a patient whose treatment included radiotherapy and nephrectomy. The receptor source for this set is a woman between 65 and 79 years old with renal cell carcinoma.

The rearrangement links TRBV10-3 to TRBJ1-2, with D perhaps matching TRBD1 (5 bases). The CDR3 is 14 residues long. Germline loops: CDR1 ENHRY, CDR2 SYGVKD. The germline V and J ends were trimmed by 0 bases and 14 bases, with 19 bases remaining between them. The CDR3 protein is CAISESTDVSGGTF. CDR3 DNA: TGTGCCATCAGTGAGTCAACGGATGTTTCGGGGGGAACCTTC.

This chain links TRBV7-6 with TRBJ2-7; possible D gene TRBD1, 6 bases. The V gene lost 5 bases and the J gene lost 1 base, with 12 bases spanning the gap. CDR1 is SGHVS and CDR2 is FNYEAQ in the germline V gene. The CDR3 is 14 amino acids. The CDR3, as DNA: TGTGCCAGCAGCCCCCGCAGGGGTTCCTACGAGCAGTACTTC. Translating gives CASSPRRGSYEQYF. Based on the CDR3 plus reference TRBV7-6 and TRBJ2-7, the full variable domain is GAGVSQSPRYKVTKRGQDVALRCDPISGHVSLYWYRQALGQGPEFLTYFNYEAQQDKSGLPNDRFSAERPEGSISTLTIQRTEQRDSAMYRCASSPRRGSYEQYFGPGTRLTVT.

The rearrangement uses TRBV29-1 and TRBJ2-7, with 7 bases that match TRBD2. J was trimmed by 2 bases and V by 4 bases; bases with no gene match: 5. Germline V gene lookup returns CDR1 SQVTM and CDR2 ANQGSEA. This CDR3 contains 13 residues. The CDR3 DNA is TGCAGCGTTGGCAGTAGCGGGCCCTACGAGCAGTACTTC. Translation: CSVGSSGPYEQYF.

This chain uses TRBV6-6 with TRBJ2-1, with 8 bases lining up with TRBD1. Looked up from germline, CDR1 is MNHNY and CDR2 is SVGAGI (reference sequence). V lost 6 bases, J lost 5 bases, and 6 bases stayed unmatched. This CDR3 region has 14 residues. The CDR3 region has the DNA TGTGCCAGCAGCGACAGGGGTCGGAACAATGAGCAGTTCTTC. This gives the protein CASSDRGRNNEQFF.

Comments on this clone: Other nucleotide sequences from this sample produce the same CDR3. CDR3 DNA: TGTGCCAGCAGTCCAGGAAATGAAAAACTGTTTTTT. This gives the protein CASSPGNEKLFF. V usage is TRBV5-4 and J usage is TRBJ1-4; no reliable D call. Germline V lookup: CDR1 SGHNT, CDR2 YYREEE (reference sequence). Trimming shortened V by 5 bases and J by 5 bases, and 7 bases separated the two germline ends. The CDR3 is made up of 12 amino acids.

This chain joins TRBV5-1 and TRBJ2-3; TRBD2 is a possible D gene (6 bases). This CDR3 spans 15 amino acids. Germline loops: CDR1 SGHRS, CDR2 YFSETQ. The germline V and J ends were trimmed by 7 bases and 2 bases, with 17 bases remaining between them. The CDR3 reads CASLGGSGDTDTQYF. CDR3 sequence (DNA): TGCGCCAGCCTGGGGGGTAGCGGTGACACAGATACGCAGTATTTT.

The chain recombines TRBV5-1 with TRBJ2-3, with a weak D call TRBD1 (5 bases). V shed 0 bases and J shed 2 bases, with 7 bases lying between them. Germline assignment: CDR1 SGHRS and CDR2 YFSETQ. The CDR3 covers 14 residues. CDR3 nucleotide sequence: TGCGCCAGCAGCTTGGGACAGACCACAGATACGCAGTATTTT. It specifies CASSLGQTTDTQYF.

The chain has TRBV4-3 and TRBJ2-5; D possibly matches TRBD1 or TRBD2 (5 bases each). V shed 4 bases and J shed 3 bases, with 21 bases lying between them. Germline lookup yields CDR1 LGHNA and CDR2 YSLEER. The CDR3 loop spans 17 amino acids. The DNA for the CDR3 is TGCGCCAGCAGCCCCCTCGATTTTCAGGGAGAAAAAGAGACCCAGTACTTC. Its translation is CASSPLDFQGEKETQYF.

V is TRBV6-5 and J is TRBJ1-3; D uncertain. Germline loops: CDR1 MNHEY, CDR2 SVGAGI. There are 15 residues in the CDR3. V shed 0 bases and J shed 2 bases, with 8 bases lying between them. CDR3: CASSYSRDTGNTIYF. In nucleotides, the CDR3 is TGTGCCAGCAGTTACTCGCGAGATACTGGAAACACCATATATTTT.

The CDR3 loop reads CASSFSGRDYSYNSPLHF. CDR3 nucleotides: TGTGCCAGCAGTTTTTCTGGGAGGGACTACTCCTATAATTCACCCCTCCACTTT. The chain uses TRBV27 and TRBJ1-6, with D maybe TRBD1 (5 bases). Germline values: CDR1 MNHEY, CDR2 SMNVEV (reference sequence). The CDR3 spans 18 residues. Between the trimmed V and J ends, which lost 3 bases and 0 bases, there was a span of 15 bases.

Here the CDR3 DNA reads TGTGCTTCCGGGACAGGAGGGTACGAGCAGTACTTC. Protein product: CASGTGGYEQYF. This chain uses TRBV19 with TRBJ2-7, with 8 bases lining up with TRBD1. The CDR3 extends over 12 amino acids. From germline, CDR1 is LNHDA and CDR2 SQIVND (reference sequence).

CDR3 in DNA: TGTGCCAGTAGAGGAGAAGGACTTAGCCTTTTTGGCTACACCTTC. Its translation: CASRGEGLSLFGYTF. The gene calls are TRBV2 and TRBJ1-2; D ambiguous. Trimming left V 9 bases short and J 7 bases short, with 24 bases between. The CDR3 extends over 15 amino acids. Per germline, CDR1 SNHLY and CDR2 FYNNEI. The whole variable domain, remainder taken from reference TRBV2 and TRBJ1-2, is EPEVTQTPSHQVTQMGQEVILRCVPISNHLYFYWYRQILGQKVEFLVSFYNNEISEKSEIFDDQFSVERPDGSNFTLKIRSTKLEDSAMYFCASRGEGLSLFGYTFGSGTRLTVV.

The CDR3 protein is CASSSAATGGTWGGDAYTF. The CDR3 DNA follows: TGTGCCAGCAGTTCGGCGGCGACAGGTGGTACCTGGGGTGGTGATGCCTACACCTTC. The chain combines TRBV28 with TRBJ1-2; a possible D gene is TRBD1 (6 bases). V lost 4 bases and J 10 bases, leaving 34 bases between the germline ends. This CDR3 has 19 residues. Germline assignment: CDR1 MDHEN and CDR2 SYDVKM.

The chain has TRBV20-1 and TRBJ2-5, with D uncertain. The V and J ends lost 6 bases and 5 bases respectively, with 7 bases between them. The CDR3 runs 10 residues. Per germline, CDR1 DFQATT and CDR2 SNEGSKA (reference sequence). The CDR3 nucleotides are TGCAGTGCGGCTAAGGAGACCCAGTACTTC. This gives the protein CSAAKETQYF.

In DNA form, the CDR3 reads TGTGCCATCAGTGACTCCAGCGGTTCCCAAGAGACCCAGTACTTC. This translates into CAISDSSGSQETQYF. This sequence joins TRBV10-3 and TRBJ2-5, with D perhaps TRBD2 (5 bases). Germline CDR1 is ENHRY and CDR2 is SYGVKD. This CDR3 region has 15 residues. Trimming shortened V by 3 bases and J by 1 base, and 12 bases separated the two germline ends.

The chain carries TRBV9 and TRBJ2-7; 8 bases match TRBD2. V was pared by 2 bases and J by 6 bases, with 4 bases of the junction left unmatched. The germline CDR1 and CDR2 sequences are SGDLS and YYNGEE. This CDR3 has 13 residues. The CDR3 reads CASSVGTRAEQYF. The CDR3 DNA reads TGTGCCAGCAGCGTGGGGACTAGGGCCGAGCAGTACTTC.

V is TRBV20-1 and J is TRBJ2-5; D might be TRBD2 (5 bases). V was clipped by 6 bases and J by 10 bases, with 12 bases between them. Per the germline V gene, CDR1 is DFQATT and CDR2 is SNEGSKA (reference sequence). The CDR3 covers 10 residues. The CDR3 DNA follows: TGCAGTGCAGACGGAGGCGGCCAGTACTTC. As protein: CSADGGGQYF.

This chain connects TRBV4-1 to TRBJ2-7; 10 bases match TRBD1. J was trimmed by 7 bases and V by 2 bases; bases with no gene match: 5. The CDR3 spans 14 residues. Germline V lookup: CDR1 MGHRA, CDR2 YSYEKL. This chain's CDR3 is CASSQSRQGAEQYF. The CDR3 region has the DNA TGCGCCAGCAGCCAATCAAGACAGGGGGCTGAGCAGTACTTC.

The chain joins TRBV7-9 to TRBJ1-2; tentatively, D is TRBD1 (5 bases). Germline assignment: CDR1 SEHNR and CDR2 FQNEAQ (reference sequence). The CDR3 totals 16 residues. The ends were cut back, 5 bases at V and 5 bases at J, with 21 bases in the middle. CDR3 loop: CASSELAGTEGYGYTF. CDR3 bases: TGTGCCAGCAGCGAACTTGCCGGGACGGAGGGATATGGCTACACCTTC.

V usage is TRBV7-9 and J usage is TRBJ1-5, with 7 bases identical to TRBD1. Looked up from germline, CDR1 is SEHNR and CDR2 is FQNEAQ (reference sequence). V gave up 3 bases and J gave up 6 bases; unmatched junction bases: 8. The CDR3 runs to 15 residues. The CDR3 is CASSFGRGNVQPQHF. The CDR3 coding sequence is TGTGCCAGCAGCTTCGGCAGGGGGAATGTTCAGCCCCAGCATTTT.

This chain connects TRBV5-5 to TRBJ1-3; the D is unclear. Trimming left V 0 bases short and J 0 bases short, with 4 bases between. The CDR3 spans 14 residues. The germline V gene encodes CDR1 SGHKS and CDR2 YYEKEE (reference sequence). CDR3 amino acids: CASSLERSGNTIYF. Written as DNA, the CDR3 is TGTGCCAGCAGCTTGGAGCGCTCTGGAAACACCATATATTTT.

The chain combines TRBV5-1 with TRBJ2-2; D not resolved. From germline, CDR1 is SGHRS and CDR2 YFSETQ. V was cut by 5 bases and J by 0 bases, with 8 bases left in between. This CDR3 is built from 14 residues. CDR3 amino acids: CASSTATNTGELFF. CDR3 DNA: TGCGCCAGCAGTACAGCGACGAACACCGGGGAGCTGTTTTTT. Using reference TRBV5-1 and TRBJ2-2 for the parts outside the CDR3, the full variable domain is KAGVTQTPRYLIKTRGQQVTLSCSPISGHRSVSWYQQTPGQGLQFLFEYFSETQRNKGNFPGRFSGRQFSNSRSEMNVSTLELGDSALYLCASSTATNTGELFFGEGSRLTVL.

V is TRBV19 and J is TRBJ2-3, with TRBD2 matching 8 bases. V lost 8 bases, J lost 1 base, and 5 bases stayed unmatched. From germline, CDR1 is LNHDA and CDR2 SQIVND (reference sequence). The CDR3 sequence is 14 residues long. CDR3 coding DNA: TGTGCCAGTTCCGGGGGGGATGGCACAGATACGCAGTATTTT. It translates to CASSGGDGTDTQYF.

The J gene is TRBJ2-7, the V gene TRBV19, with 9 bases fitting TRBD1. Germline CDR1 and CDR2: LNHDA and SQIVND (reference sequence). J was trimmed by 5 bases and V by 4 bases; bases with no gene match: 12. The CDR3 totals 16 residues. Here the CDR3 DNA reads TGTGCCAGTAGTACCCTGTCGGGACAGGGCATCCACGAGCAGTACTTC. Its protein product is CASSTLSGQGIHEQYF.

The CDR3 nucleotides read TGTGCCACCAGCAGAGAGTCCCCTGTATTCGGGGCCCTGGGAAGGACCTTC. This translates into CATSRESPVFGALGRTF. The chain links TRBV15 to TRBJ1-2, with TRBD1 as a possible D gene (5 bases). The CDR3 has 17 residues. CDR1 is LNHNV and CDR2 is YYDKDF in the germline V gene (reference sequence). The V end was cut by 0 bases, the J end by 14 bases, with 28 bases between.

The chain links TRBV30 to TRBJ2-5; no clear D gene. Trimming took 0 bases from V and 5 from J, leaving 13 bases between them. The CDR3 spans 14 residues. Germline CDR1 GTSNPN, CDR2 SVGIG (reference sequence). CDR3 nucleotides: TGTGCCTGGAGTGTAGAAGACCTAGGGGAGACCCAGTACTTC. Its translation: CAWSVEDLGETQYF.